The 27 T cell receptor beta chains below come from one sample, sequenced in a study of T cell changes during pregnancy in multiple sclerosis. Generated by immunoSEQ multiplex PCR, the TCRdb table keeps only in-frame clones and is missing some. The data hold 60,000 or so clones, with under 95% observed a single time. Sequencing was performed on CD4+ T cells from peripheral blood mononuclear cells, taken after pregnancy. All receptors come from a female donor in good health, enrolled as a control in a pregnancy study.

The table lists this clone with a count of one. This rearrangement joins TRBV6-5 to TRBJ1-4; no reliable D call. Trimming pared 6 bases from V and 3 bases from J, leaving 8 bases between. This CDR3 comprises 13 residues. The germline V gene encodes CDR1 MNHEY and CDR2 SVGAGI. This chain's CDR3 is CASSGLANEKLFF. The CDR3, as DNA: TGTGCCAGCAGCGGGTTAGCTAATGAAAAACTGTTTTTT.

The chain has TRBV30 and TRBJ2-7; TRBD2 agrees at 7 bases. Germline assignment: CDR1 GTSNPN and CDR2 SVGIG (reference sequence). After removal of 5 bases from V and 2 bases from J, the junction contained 6 bases not matched to a gene. This CDR3 has 13 residues. In DNA, the CDR3 is TGTGCCTGGGGGGGGGACGGAGCCTACGAGCAGTACTTC. Translating gives CAWGGDGAYEQYF.

The CDR3, as DNA: TGTGCCAGCAGCCCATATAGGACAGGGCTTCCAGAGACCCAGTACTTC. Its protein is CASSPYRTGLPETQYF. This chain connects TRBV7-2 to TRBJ2-5; 8 bases are a match to TRBD1. In germline, CDR1 is SGHTA, CDR2 FQGNSA. The J segment lost 4 bases and the V segment lost 5 bases, leaving 12 bases of the junction unmatched. This CDR3 spans 16 amino acids.

The V call is TRBV19, the J call TRBJ1-1, with D tentatively TRBD1 (5 bases). The CDR3 runs to 14 residues. Trimming stripped 8 bases from V and 0 bases from J, with 13 bases between. The V gene's germline CDR1 is LNHDA and CDR2 SQIVND (reference sequence). This CDR3 reads CASLNGGMNTEAFF. As DNA, the CDR3 is TGTGCCAGTCTCAACGGGGGAATGAACACTGAAGCTTTCTTT. Based on the CDR3 plus reference TRBV19 and TRBJ1-1, the full variable domain is DGGITQSPKYLFRKEGQNVTLSCEQNLNHDAMYWYRQDPGQGLRLIYYSQIVNDFQKGDIAEGYSVSREKKESFPLTVTSAQKNPTAFYLCASLNGGMNTEAFFGQGTRLTVV.

This rearrangement joins TRBV27 to TRBJ1-1; a weak D match, TRBD1 (5 bases). Trimming shortened V by 1 base and J by 1 base, and 10 bases separated the two germline ends. The CDR3 totals 15 residues. The germline V gene encodes CDR1 MNHEY and CDR2 SMNVEV (reference sequence). CDR3 sequence: CASSLWGGENTEAFF. The CDR3 nucleotides read TGTGCCAGCAGTTTATGGGGGGGGGAGAACACTGAAGCTTTCTTT.

This chain connects TRBV9 to TRBJ2-2; 11 positions match TRBD2. Per the germline V gene, CDR1 is SGDLS and CDR2 is YYNGEE. Germline trimming cut 2 bases from V and 12 bases from J; bases unmatched to any gene: 6. The CDR3 runs 14 residues. CDR3 DNA: TGTGCCAGCAGCGTCCTAGCGGGGGGCAATAAGCTGTTTTTT. This encodes CASSVLAGGNKLFF.

The rearrangement uses TRBV5-4 and TRBJ2-2; TRBD2 matches at 9 bases. Germline V gives CDR1 SGHNT, CDR2 YYREEE (reference sequence). V shed 3 bases, J shed 1 base, and the junction held 7 bases outside the gene matches. This CDR3 comprises 17 residues. As DNA, the CDR3 is TGTGCCAGCAGCTCCCCGGGACTAGCCGGGAACACCGGGGAGCTGTTTTTT. Protein sequence: CASSSPGLAGNTGELFF.

This rearrangement joins TRBV18 to TRBJ1-1, with D uncertain. Germline V gives CDR1 KGHSH, CDR2 LQKENI. V shed 2 bases and J shed 1 base, with 11 bases lying between them. This CDR3 contains 15 residues. Written as DNA, the CDR3 is TGTGCCAGCTCACCAGTTTGGCAGGCGAACACTGAAGCTTTCTTT. It is translated as CASSPVWQANTEAFF.

The chain has TRBV19 and TRBJ2-2; TRBD1 aligns across 10 bases. Germline V gene data show CDR1 as LNHDA and CDR2 as SQIVND (reference sequence). V was pared by 4 bases and J by 6 bases, with 5 bases of the junction left unmatched. There are 15 residues in the CDR3. This CDR3 is CASSTGQGMPGELFF. In DNA form, the CDR3 reads TGTGCCAGTAGTACGGGACAGGGGATGCCCGGGGAGCTGTTTTTT. Based on the CDR3 plus reference TRBV19 and TRBJ2-2, the full variable domain is DGGITQSPKYLFRKEGQNVTLSCEQNLNHDAMYWYRQDPGQGLRLIYYSQIVNDFQKGDIAEGYSVSREKKESFPLTVTSAQKNPTAFYLCASSTGQGMPGELFFGEGSRLTVL.

This chain connects TRBV11-2 to TRBJ1-6; 12 bases align to TRBD1. The CDR3 loop spans 17 amino acids. J lost 7 bases, V lost 4 bases, and 8 bases had no gene match. Germline CDR1 reads SGHAT; CDR2 reads FQNNGV. The CDR3 reads CASSSAGQGAPNSPLHF. The CDR3, as DNA: TGTGCCAGCAGCTCCGCGGGACAGGGGGCCCCGAATTCACCCCTCCACTTT.

CDR3 amino acids: CASSAFMETQYF. In DNA, the CDR3 is TGTGCCAGCAGTGCGTTTATGGAGACCCAGTACTTC. The V gene is TRBV6-1, the J gene TRBJ2-5; D ambiguous. V was trimmed by 4 bases and J by 5 bases, leaving 8 bases between them. The CDR3 sequence is 12 residues long. Germline values: CDR1 MNHNS, CDR2 SASEGT.

This chain connects TRBV6-1 to TRBJ2-2; D unclear. Germline values: CDR1 MNHNS, CDR2 SASEGT. The CDR3 is 16 amino acids. The V end was cut by 1 base, the J end by 0 bases, with 9 bases between. This CDR3 is CASSEVWRSNTGELFF. CDR3 DNA: TGTGCCAGCAGTGAAGTGTGGAGATCGAACACCGGGGAGCTGTTTTTT.

This sequence joins TRBV5-1 and TRBJ2-1; D perhaps matches TRBD2 (5 bases). Germline V gene lookup returns CDR1 SGHRS and CDR2 YFSETQ. The CDR3 covers 15 residues. Trimming took 5 bases from V and 2 from J, leaving 14 bases between them. CDR3 coding DNA: TGCGCCAGCAGTTCGGACGGACTTACCTACAATGAGCAGTTCTTC. It translates to CASSSDGLTYNEQFF.

This clone was seen a handful of times. This chain uses TRBV7-2 with TRBJ1-1; no definite D call. The CDR3 runs to 13 residues. The V end lost 1 base, the J end lost 4 bases, and 7 bases lay between the germline ends. Looked up from germline, CDR1 is SGHTA and CDR2 is FQGNSA. CDR3 in amino acids: CASSLVAGTEAFF. The CDR3, as DNA: TGTGCCAGCAGCTTAGTTGCGGGCACTGAAGCTTTCTTT.

In its sample, this clone was seen once. The V call is TRBV30, the J call TRBJ1-1; no clear D gene. The V gene's germline CDR1 is GTSNPN and CDR2 SVGIG (reference sequence). V was shortened by 2 bases and J by 3 bases, with 10 bases between the two germline ends. This CDR3 region has 13 residues. The CDR3 region has the DNA TGTGCCTGGAGTTTGGCGGTGGACACTGAAGCTTTCTTT. This encodes CAWSLAVDTEAFF.

This chain links TRBV30 with TRBJ2-1; 8 bases agree with TRBD2. This CDR3 comprises 15 residues. The germline CDR1 and CDR2 sequences are GTSNPN and SVGIG (reference sequence). Unmatched junction bases numbered 14, after V lost 4 bases and J lost 9 bases. The CDR3 loop reads CAWTLLGGGIGEQFF. The CDR3 DNA reads as TGTGCCTGGACCCTTCTCGGCGGGGGGATCGGTGAGCAGTTCTTC.

J is TRBJ2-7 and V is TRBV7-9; no clear D gene. The germline V and J ends were trimmed by 3 bases and 2 bases, with 8 bases remaining between them. The CDR3 is 13 amino acids. Germline CDR1 is SEHNR and CDR2 is FQNEAQ (reference sequence). The CDR3 sequence is CASSFPTAYEQYF. The CDR3 DNA reads TGTGCCAGCAGCTTTCCCACAGCCTACGAGCAGTACTTC.

In this sample, this clone turned up once. This chain joins TRBV11-1 and TRBJ1-2; D ambiguous. Germline V gene lookup returns CDR1 SGHAT and CDR2 FQDESV (reference sequence). This CDR3 spans 14 amino acids. The ends were cut back, 5 bases at V and 6 bases at J, with 16 bases in the middle. CDR3 sequence (DNA): TGTGCCAGCAGCCTCCCAGGCGTCGGAAATGGCTACACCTTC. This sequence encodes CASSLPGVGNGYTF.

The rearrangement links TRBV10-3 to TRBJ2-1; maybe TRBD2 (6 bases). The CDR3 length is 14 residues. Germline CDR1 and CDR2: ENHRY and SYGVKD. V gave up 4 bases and J gave up 7 bases, with 14 bases separating them. The CDR3 loop is CAISVERAGNEQFF. CDR3 DNA sequence: TGTGCCATCAGTGTGGAGCGGGCGGGGAATGAGCAGTTCTTC.

In its sample, this clone was seen once. The chain employs TRBV2 and TRBJ2-7; the D gene is possibly TRBD1 (5 bases). The V gene's germline CDR1 is SNHLY and CDR2 FYNNEI. V lost 3 bases to trimming and J lost 4 bases, with 22 bases between them. This CDR3 has 17 residues. CDR3 region: CASSDSQLAGQVYEQYF. Here the CDR3 DNA reads TGTGCCAGCAGTGACTCCCAGTTGGCAGGGCAGGTGTACGAGCAGTACTTC.

The chain recombines TRBV2 with TRBJ2-1; possible D gene TRBD1, 5 bases. V lost 3 bases to trimming and J lost 0 bases, with 9 bases between them. The CDR3 is 15 residues long. Germline-derived CDR1 and CDR2 are SNHLY and FYNNEI. The CDR3 bases are TGTGCCAGCAGTGAGGACATTAGCTCCTACAATGAGCAGTTCTTC. Amino acid sequence: CASSEDISSYNEQFF.

The chain couples TRBV7-9 to TRBJ2-3; a possible D gene is TRBD2 (6 bases). CDR1 is SEHNR and CDR2 is FQNEAQ in the germline V gene (reference sequence). CDR3 length: 15 amino acids. V shed 1 base and J shed 5 bases, with 13 bases lying between them. This chain's CDR3 is CASSLDAAGGDTQYF. For the CDR3, the DNA is TGTGCCAGCAGCTTAGATGCAGCCGGGGGAGATACGCAGTATTTT.

The chain uses TRBV6-4 and TRBJ1-5, with a possible D match to TRBD1 (5 bases). Trimming cost V 5 bases and J 6 bases, with 23 bases left between them. Germline V lookup: CDR1 MRHNA, CDR2 SNTAGT. CDR3 size: 17 residues. The CDR3 loop is CASSSDDQTRVGQPQHF. The DNA of the CDR3 is TGTGCCAGCAGTTCAGACGACCAGACCAGGGTAGGTCAGCCCCAGCATTTT.

The chain recombines TRBV9 with TRBJ1-1, with a possible D match to TRBD1 (6 bases). This CDR3 comprises 13 residues. V lost 4 bases, J lost 5 bases, and 12 bases lay in between. Germline lookup yields CDR1 SGDLS and CDR2 YYNGEE. The CDR3 is CASSQTGGTEAFF. The DNA of the CDR3 is TGTGCCAGCAGCCAGACAGGTGGTACTGAAGCTTTCTTT.

The chain carries TRBV2 and TRBJ1-1; no clear D. V lost 5 bases and J lost 1, with 8 bases in between. The CDR3 covers 13 residues. Germline CDR1 reads SNHLY; CDR2 reads FYNNEI. CDR3 in DNA: TGTGCCAGCAGTCGAACAGCGAACACTGAAGCTTTCTTT. It codes for CASSRTANTEAFF.

This clone is a singleton in its sample. The chain has TRBV7-6 and TRBJ1-4; 9 bases match TRBD1. The CDR3 totals 19 residues. Trimming removed 1 base from V and 0 bases from J; junction bases left unmatched: 9. The germline V gene has CDR1 SGHVS and CDR2 FNYEAQ. The CDR3 bases are TGTGCCAGCAGCTTAGTTCCGGGACAGGGTATTCCAACTAATGAAAAACTGTTTTTT. As protein: CASSLVPGQGIPTNEKLFF.

The CDR3 region has the DNA TGTGCCAGCAGCTCTCGGTTTGCGTTCGACTATGGCTACACCTTC. Its translation: CASSSRFAFDYGYTF. The chain recombines TRBV7-2 with TRBJ1-2; D gene uncertain. Germline-derived CDR1 and CDR2 are SGHTA and FQGNSA. There are 15 residues in the CDR3. Trimming removed 4 bases from V and 3 bases from J, with 15 bases in between. The full variable domain, with the rest looked up from reference TRBV7-2 and TRBJ1-2, is GAGVSQSPSNKVTEKGKDVELRCDPISGHTALYWYRQSLGQGLEFLIYFQGNSAPDKSGLPSDRFSAERTGGSVSTLTIQRTQQEDSAVYLCASSSRFAFDYGYTFGSGTRLTVV.